These T cell receptor beta chains were read from a single sample in a study of OX40 agonist ivuxolimab in advanced cancers. The data were produced by immunoSEQ multiplex PCR, yet TCRdb's version contains in-frame clones alone and is incomplete. The repertoire consists of about 82,000 clones, with around 90% occurring once and the leading ten covering 2.3%. Sequences were derived from CD4+ or CD8+ T cells sorted from blood, sampled in a trial of the OX40 agonist ivuxolimab. Receptor source: an adult with an advanced solid tumor such as melanoma, head and neck, liver or kidney cancer. The CDR3 runs from the conserved cysteine through the conserved F or W. Fields, in order: clone size, V gene, J gene, D gene, CDR3 length, CDR3 protein, CDR3 DNA. A D gene is named only where the DNA matches it firmly. Expanded clones get a size class; other rows say once, few or many, or leave the size out.

clone size: -
V gene: TRBV18
J gene: TRBJ2-1
D gene: TRBD1
CDR3 length: 15
CDR3 protein: CASSSTGTGPNEQFF
CDR3 DNA: TGTGCCAGCTCGTCGACCGGGACAGGGCCCAATGAGCAGTTCTTC

clone size: -
V gene: TRBV5-4
J gene: TRBJ2-1
D gene: TRBD1
CDR3 length: 16
CDR3 protein: CASSLLRTGGTEEQFF
CDR3 DNA: TGTGCCAGCAGCTTGCTTCGGACAGGGGGAACTGAGGAGCAGTTCTTC

clone size: -
V gene: TRBV5-1
J gene: TRBJ2-7
D gene: TRBD2
CDR3 length: 15
CDR3 protein: CASSLGGLGAYEQYF
CDR3 DNA: TGCGCCAGCAGCTTGGGGGGACTAGGGGCGTACGAGCAGTACTTC

clone size: -
V gene: TRBV6-5
J gene: TRBJ2-7
D gene: -
CDR3 length: 14
CDR3 protein: CASSYSRTFYEQYF
CDR3 DNA: TGTGCCAGCAGTTACTCGAGGACATTCTACGAGCAGTACTTC

clone size: -
V gene: TRBV6-1
J gene: TRBJ1-3
D gene: -
CDR3 length: 13
CDR3 protein: CASSPGPGDTIYF
CDR3 DNA: TGTGCCAGCAGCCCGGGGCCAGGGGACACCATATATTTT

clone size: -
V gene: TRBV2
J gene: TRBJ2-1
D gene: TRBD2
CDR3 length: 17
CDR3 protein: CASAKGISGSPYNEQFF
CDR3 DNA: TGTGCCAGCGCAAAAGGGATTAGCGGGAGCCCCTACAATGAGCAGTTCTTC

clone size: -
V gene: TRBV27
J gene: TRBJ1-4
D gene: -
CDR3 length: 13
CDR3 protein: CASSRMHNEKLFF
CDR3 DNA: TGTGCCAGCTCCCGCATGCATAATGAAAAACTGTTTTTT

clone size: few
V gene: TRBV7-2
J gene: TRBJ1-5
D gene: TRBD1
CDR3 length: 14
CDR3 protein: CASSLGGPGQPQHF
CDR3 DNA: TGTGCCAGCAGCCTAGGGGGCCCCGGTCAGCCCCAGCATTTT

clone size: -
V gene: TRBV4-2
J gene: TRBJ2-2
D gene: TRBD1
CDR3 length: 15
CDR3 protein: CASSQPDRAAGELFF
CDR3 DNA: TGTGCCAGCAGCCAACCCGACAGGGCTGCCGGGGAGCTGTTTTTT

clone size: few
V gene: TRBV4-3
J gene: TRBJ1-1
D gene: -
CDR3 length: 14
CDR3 protein: CASSQMPVDTEAFF
CDR3 DNA: TGCGCCAGCAGCCAAATGCCGGTAGACACTGAAGCTTTCTTT

clone size: -
V gene: TRBV11-3
J gene: TRBJ2-5
D gene: -
CDR3 length: 14
CDR3 protein: CASSLDRVAETQYF
CDR3 DNA: TGTGCCAGCAGCTTAGATCGTGTGGCCGAGACCCAGTACTTC

clone size: -
V gene: TRBV19
J gene: TRBJ2-2
D gene: -
CDR3 length: 15
CDR3 protein: CASSIHLDPTGELFF
CDR3 DNA: TGTGCCAGTAGTATCCACTTAGATCCCACCGGGGAGCTGTTTTTT

clone size: -
V gene: TRBV27
J gene: TRBJ2-5
D gene: -
CDR3 length: 14
CDR3 protein: CASSFAGLLETQYF
CDR3 DNA: TGTGCCAGCAGTTTTGCGGGGCTATTGGAGACCCAGTACTTC

clone size: -
V gene: TRBV29-1
J gene: TRBJ2-5
D gene: -
CDR3 length: 9
CDR3 protein: CSVTGTQYF
CDR3 DNA: TGCAGCGTTACAGGGACCCAGTACTTC

clone size: -
V gene: TRBV10-3
J gene: TRBJ1-1
D gene: -
CDR3 length: 12
CDR3 protein: CATTAGDTEAFF
CDR3 DNA: TGTGCCACCACGGCAGGGGACACTGAAGCTTTCTTT

clone size: -
V gene: TRBV6-6
J gene: TRBJ1-5
D gene: -
CDR3 length: 14
CDR3 protein: CASRSWRREQPQHF
CDR3 DNA: TGTGCCAGCAGGTCTTGGCGCAGGGAGCAGCCCCAGCATTTT

clone size: -
V gene: TRBV5-1
J gene: TRBJ1-1
D gene: -
CDR3 length: 14
CDR3 protein: CASSLGQQNTEAFF
CDR3 DNA: TGCGCCAGCAGCCTGGGACAACAGAACACTGAAGCTTTCTTT

clone size: once
V gene: TRBV9
J gene: TRBJ2-1
D gene: -
CDR3 length: 14
CDR3 protein: CASGSRASNNEQFF
CDR3 DNA: TGTGCCAGCGGCTCTCGGGCTAGCAACAATGAGCAGTTCTTC

clone size: -
V gene: TRBV27
J gene: TRBJ2-3
D gene: TRBD2
CDR3 length: 18
CDR3 protein: CASSFTGLAGESPDTQYF
CDR3 DNA: TGTGCCAGCAGTTTCACGGGACTAGCGGGAGAGAGCCCCGATACGCAGTATTTT

clone size: -
V gene: TRBV19
J gene: TRBJ2-2
D gene: -
CDR3 length: 14
CDR3 protein: CASSPRGAAGELFF
CDR3 DNA: TGTGCCAGTAGTCCACGGGGGGCAGCCGGGGAGCTGTTTTTT

clone size: -
V gene: TRBV2
J gene: TRBJ2-1
D gene: TRBD1
CDR3 length: 13
CDR3 protein: CASTRQGANEQFF
CDR3 DNA: TGTGCCAGCACCCGACAGGGGGCCAATGAGCAGTTCTTC

clone size: -
V gene: TRBV6-5
J gene: TRBJ2-6
D gene: -
CDR3 length: 15
CDR3 protein: CASRGEGLGANVLTF
CDR3 DNA: TGTGCCAGCAGGGGTGAGGGTCTTGGGGCCAACGTCCTGACTTTC

clone size: -
V gene: TRBV2
J gene: TRBJ2-3
D gene: -
CDR3 length: 10
CDR3 protein: CALDSDTQYF
CDR3 DNA: TGTGCCCTAGATTCAGATACGCAGTATTTT

clone size: -
V gene: TRBV6-5
J gene: TRBJ2-7
D gene: TRBD1
CDR3 length: 13
CDR3 protein: CASSGTAAYEQYF
CDR3 DNA: TGTGCCAGCAGCGGGACAGCTGCCTACGAGCAGTACTTC

clone size: once
V gene: TRBV9
J gene: TRBJ2-1
D gene: TRBD2
CDR3 length: 15
CDR3 protein: CASSSGQGGYNEQFF
CDR3 DNA: TGTGCCAGCAGTAGCGGGCAGGGTGGCTACAATGAGCAGTTCTTC

clone size: once
V gene: TRBV5-1
J gene: TRBJ2-1
D gene: TRBD2
CDR3 length: 15
CDR3 protein: CASSPDGSGINEQFF
CDR3 DNA: TGCGCCAGCAGCCCGGACGGGAGCGGGATCAATGAGCAGTTCTTC

clone size: -
V gene: TRBV29-1
J gene: TRBJ2-1
D gene: TRBD1
CDR3 length: 15
CDR3 protein: CSVGVPGQVGNEQFF
CDR3 DNA: TGCAGCGTTGGCGTTCCGGGACAGGTTGGCAATGAGCAGTTCTTC

clone size: -
V gene: TRBV9
J gene: TRBJ2-7
D gene: -
CDR3 length: 14
CDR3 protein: CASSPRTSTYEQYF
CDR3 DNA: TGTGCCAGCAGCCCGAGGACGAGTACCTACGAGCAGTACTTC

clone size: few
V gene: TRBV7-9
J gene: TRBJ1-2
D gene: -
CDR3 length: 14
CDR3 protein: CASSLADRQYGYTF
CDR3 DNA: TGTGCCAGCAGCTTAGCGGATCGGCAATATGGCTACACCTTC

clone size: -
V gene: TRBV10-3
J gene: TRBJ1-1
D gene: -
CDR3 length: 14
CDR3 protein: CAINRTLGLTEAFF
CDR3 DNA: TGTGCCATCAACCGGACACTCGGTTTAACTGAAGCTTTCTTT

clone size: -
V gene: TRBV30
J gene: TRBJ1-5
D gene: -
CDR3 length: 12
CDR3 protein: CAWRLTGGPQHF
CDR3 DNA: TGTGCCTGGAGGCTGACGGGAGGACCCCAGCATTTT

clone size: -
V gene: TRBV18
J gene: TRBJ2-3
D gene: -
CDR3 length: 14
CDR3 protein: CASSPMGVTDTQYF
CDR3 DNA: TGTGCCAGCTCACCAATGGGGGTCACAGATACGCAGTATTTT

clone size: -
V gene: TRBV7-2
J gene: TRBJ1-1
D gene: -
CDR3 length: 11
CDR3 protein: CASSFKTEAFF
CDR3 DNA: TGTGCCAGCAGCTTTAAAACTGAAGCTTTCTTT

clone size: once
V gene: TRBV7-8
J gene: TRBJ2-7
D gene: -
CDR3 length: 14
CDR3 protein: CASSLMANSYEQYF
CDR3 DNA: TGTGCCAGCAGCTTAATGGCAAACTCCTACGAGCAGTACTTC

clone size: -
V gene: TRBV4-1
J gene: TRBJ1-5
D gene: -
CDR3 length: 17
CDR3 protein: CASSQDLPGGSNQPQHF
CDR3 DNA: TGCGCCAGCAGCCAAGATCTCCCGGGTGGTAGCAATCAGCCCCAGCATTTT

clone size: -
V gene: TRBV10-3
J gene: TRBJ1-1
D gene: -
CDR3 length: 13
CDR3 protein: CATKFAANTEAFF
CDR3 DNA: TGTGCCACCAAATTTGCAGCGAACACTGAAGCTTTCTTT

clone size: -
V gene: TRBV2
J gene: TRBJ2-5
D gene: -
CDR3 length: 15
CDR3 protein: CASSDQGRAEETQYF
CDR3 DNA: TGTGCCAGCAGTGATCAGGGCAGGGCCGAAGAGACCCAGTACTTC

clone size: -
V gene: TRBV28
J gene: TRBJ2-3
D gene: TRBD1
CDR3 length: 15
CDR3 protein: CASSRQGPNTDTQYF
CDR3 DNA: TGTGCCAGCAGTAGACAGGGGCCGAACACAGATACGCAGTATTTT

clone size: -
V gene: TRBV9
J gene: TRBJ2-6
D gene: -
CDR3 length: 19
CDR3 protein: CASSAYAGQQASGANVLTF
CDR3 DNA: TGTGCCAGCAGCGCCTATGCGGGACAACAAGCGTCTGGGGCCAACGTCCTGACTTTC

clone size: -
V gene: TRBV6-1
J gene: TRBJ2-5
D gene: -
CDR3 length: 15
CDR3 protein: CASSARGERVETQYF
CDR3 DNA: TGTGCCAGCAGTGCTAGGGGGGAGAGGGTGGAGACCCAGTACTTC

clone size: -
V gene: TRBV29-1
J gene: TRBJ1-2
D gene: -
CDR3 length: 15
CDR3 protein: CSVEVAEGGDYGYTF
CDR3 DNA: TGCAGCGTTGAAGTGGCGGAGGGAGGTGACTATGGCTACACCTTC

clone size: -
V gene: TRBV10-3
J gene: TRBJ1-5
D gene: -
CDR3 length: 15
CDR3 protein: CAISESAGSNQPQHF
CDR3 DNA: TGTGCCATCAGTGAGTCGGCCGGGAGCAATCAGCCCCAGCATTTT

clone size: few
V gene: TRBV6-6
J gene: TRBJ1-5
D gene: -
CDR3 length: 15
CDR3 protein: CASSQRQSSNQPQHF
CDR3 DNA: TGTGCCAGCAGTCAGAGACAGTCTAGCAATCAGCCCCAGCATTTT